The clone carrying this T cell receptor beta chain was observed a single time. The antigen remains unidentified. A read error likely explains this, since a far larger clone differs by one base. This sample is drawn from a study of shared clonotypes between healthy human individuals. Donors had no recently reported acute infections or vaccinations and were HIV-negative. Every donor, a Caucasian adult, lived in Nashville, Tennessee. For genomic DNA, unsorted samples relied on tens of millions of PBMCs. This CDR3 is built from 15 residues. Germline V gene sequence: CDR1 MDHEN, CDR2 SYDVKM. V lost 5 bases and J lost 0, with 14 bases in between. Sequencing was performed with immunoSEQ multiplex PCR; in TCRdb, only in-frame clones are kept and a portion is missing. The sample shows 450,000 to 500,000 clones, about three quarters of them seen only once. General observations from the study: Only blood was sampled; tissue repertoires likely differ.

Sequencing was done on a sample of PBMCs. This TCR came from a woman aged 40-49 years in good health. Some clones in this sample may be carry-over from other donors' samples. The chain recombines TRBV28 with TRBJ2-7; tentatively, D is TRBD1 (6 bases). The CDR3 here is CASSPSGQISYEQYF. CDR3 DNA sequence: TGTGCCAGCAGTCCCAGCGGACAGATCTCCTACGAGCAGTACTTC.